The 9 T cell receptor beta chains given below trace back to one sample, sequenced in a study of CD8 T cells in ankylosing spondylitis. From the 5' RACE reads, TCRdb called clonotypes with MiXCR, one entry per CDR3 protein. The repertoire consists of approximately 25,000 distinct CDR3 sequences, with over 7% occurring once and the leading ten covering around 30%. Specimen: blood. Receptors were obtained from a male donor with ankylosing spondylitis or in good health (not recorded which).

The rearrangement uses TRBV9 and TRBJ2-2; 10 positions agree with TRBD2. Germline V CDR1 and CDR2: SGDLS, YYNGEE. V trimming: 0 bases; J trimming: 3 bases; junction bases outside the gene matches: 2. This CDR3 has 16 amino acids. CDR3 amino acids: CASSVVSGRDTGELFF. CDR3 DNA sequence: TGTGCCAGCAGCGTAGTAAGCGGGAGGGACACCGGGGAGCTGTTTTTT.

This chain connects TRBV18 to TRBJ2-3; no clear D gene. The CDR3 extends over 10 amino acids. With 6 bases removed from V and 5 bases from J, the gap between germline ends came to 3 bases. From germline, CDR1 is KGHSH and CDR2 LQKENI. CDR3 nucleotides: TGTGCCAGCTCTGGAGATACGCAGTATTTT. Translating it yields CASSGDTQYF. The entire variable domain, with the rest obtained from reference TRBV18 and TRBJ2-3, is as follows: NAGVMQNPRHLVRRRGQEARLRCSPMKGHSHVYWYRQLPEEGLKFMVYLQKENIIDESGMPKERFSAEFPKEGPSILRIQQVVRGDSAAYFCASSGDTQYFGPGTRLTVL.

V gene TRBV12-3 or TRBV12-4 combines with J gene TRBJ2-1, with TRBD2 matching over 12 bases. V was pared by 6 bases and J by 8 bases, with 5 bases of the junction left unmatched. CDR3 length: 14 amino acids. The CDR3 DNA follows: TGTGCCAGCAGGCGGACTAGCGGGAACGATGAGCAGTTCTTC. As protein: CASRRTSGNDEQFF.

This clonotype was found a few times. V and J are TRBV6-6 and TRBJ2-2, with 7 bases matching TRBD2. The V gene end was trimmed by 2 bases and the J gene end by 7 bases; junction bases not matched to a gene: 10. The germline V gene has CDR1 MNHNY and CDR2 SVGAGI (reference sequence). The CDR3 is made up of 16 amino acids. CDR3 residues: CASSYGRGAVGGELFF. DNA of the CDR3: TGTGCCAGCAGTTACGGGAGGGGCGCGGTCGGCGGGGAGCTGTTTTTT.

At least ten counts were recorded for this clonotype. This rearrangement joins TRBV25-1 to TRBJ2-5; no reliable D call. V was trimmed by 1 base and J by 2 bases, leaving 5 bases between them. This CDR3 comprises 13 residues. Germline loops: CDR1 MGHDK, CDR2 SYGVNS. The chain's CDR3 is CASSELGQETQYF. The CDR3, as DNA: TGTGCCAGCAGTGAATTGGGTCAAGAGACCCAGTACTTC.

This clonotype showed up many times. The chain carries TRBV12-3 or TRBV12-4 and TRBJ2-7, with 8 bases lining up with TRBD1. The junction had 4 bases not matched to a gene; V was cut back by 4 bases and J by 2 bases. The CDR3 is 14 residues long. The CDR3 bases are TGTGCCAGCAGTTCCGGGACAGGAGCCTACGAGCAGTACTTC. This gives the protein CASSSGTGAYEQYF.

This chain connects TRBV29-1 to TRBJ2-5; the D is unclear. Trimming took 6 bases from V and 5 from J, leaving 16 bases between them. This CDR3 has 13 amino acids. CDR1 SQVTM and CDR2 ANQGSEA come from the germline V gene. CDR3 amino acids: CSVASVARETQYF. DNA for the CDR3: TGCAGCGTCGCTAGTGTGGCCCGGGAGACCCAGTACTTC.

There are a few counts of this clonotype. The rearrangement links TRBV7-9 to TRBJ2-1; 12 nucleotides line up with TRBD2. Germline V lookup: CDR1 SEHNR, CDR2 FQNEAQ (reference sequence). Trimming took 5 bases from V and 7 from J; bases not matched to a gene: 6. This CDR3 contains 15 residues. The CDR3 sequence is CASSPGLAGKNEQFF. DNA of the CDR3: TGTGCCAGCAGCCCGGGACTAGCGGGTAAGAATGAGCAGTTCTTC.

This clonotype was counted at least ten times. The chain joins TRBV6-6 to TRBJ2-1; TRBD1 aligns across 10 bases. The CDR3 has 15 amino acids. Germline lookup yields CDR1 MNHNY and CDR2 SVGAGI (reference sequence). The V gene end was trimmed by 6 bases and the J gene end by 4 bases; junction bases not matched to a gene: 6. Written as DNA, the CDR3 is TGTGCCAGCAGGGTTGGGACAGGGGTATACAATGAGCAGTTCTTC. Translation: CASRVGTGVYNEQFF.